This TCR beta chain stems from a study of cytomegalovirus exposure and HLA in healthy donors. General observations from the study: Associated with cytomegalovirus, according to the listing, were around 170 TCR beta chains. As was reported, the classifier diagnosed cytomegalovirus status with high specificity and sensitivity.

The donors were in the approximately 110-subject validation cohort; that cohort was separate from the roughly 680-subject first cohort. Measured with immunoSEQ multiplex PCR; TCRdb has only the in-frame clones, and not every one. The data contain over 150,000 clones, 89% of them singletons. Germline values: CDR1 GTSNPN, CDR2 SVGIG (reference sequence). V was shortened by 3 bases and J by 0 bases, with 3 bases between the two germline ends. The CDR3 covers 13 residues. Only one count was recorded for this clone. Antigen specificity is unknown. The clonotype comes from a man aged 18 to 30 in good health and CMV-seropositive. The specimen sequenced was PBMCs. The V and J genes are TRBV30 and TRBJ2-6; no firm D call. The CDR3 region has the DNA TGTGCCTGGAGCAGCTCTGGGGCCAACGTCCTGACTTTC. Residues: CAWSSSGANVLTF.